This T cell receptor beta chain originates from a study of blood T cell repertoires in COVID-19. Whole-study context: Donors in the United States, Italy and Spain gave samples during acute or convalescent COVID-19.

TCRdb's table, derived via immunoSEQ multiplex PCR, lists solely in-frame clones and lacks some. The sample contains 150,000 to 200,000 clones, about 93% of which appear only once. V lost 6 bases, J lost 1 base, and 3 bases stayed unmatched. The CDR3 is made up of 14 amino acids. From germline, CDR1 is MDHEN and CDR2 SYDVKM. J is TRBJ1-5 and V is TRBV28; TRBD1 matches at 7 bases. The clonotype originates from a man in his fifties or sixties with acute or convalescent COVID-19. The specimen was peripheral blood. The DNA for the CDR3 is TGTGCCAGCAGGAGCAGGGGGAGCAATCAGCCCCAGCATTTT. As protein: CASRSRGSNQPQHF.